The sequence of this T cell receptor beta chain was determined in a study of post-analysis software for immune sequencing data (dated by TCRdb to between 2014 and 2017). In terms of the full investigation: Relapsing-remitting, secondary progressive and progressive-relapsing multiple sclerosis were recorded as disease courses, and subtype annotation was lacking for some patients. A subset of samples was prepared in parallel using single-end sample barcoding, then pooled and co-amplified after Illumina adapter ligation. The patient repertoires were set against 10 to 11 previously published healthy control repertoires from donors whose ages ranged from roughly 6 to 27 years.

To note about this clonotype: Its target antigen remains unknown. One base away there is no much larger clone; base qualities are not given.

Libraries were built with PCR. Sequencing relied on an Illumina HiSeq 2500. To reduce PCR and sequencing biases, unique molecular identifiers were incorporated into the TCR beta cDNA libraries. Per 1 to 10 million input T cells, some 500,000 cDNA molecules were obtained, such that each molecule approximated one T cell. The patient libraries were prepared and sequenced with the same protocol used for the earlier healthy control dataset. Samples belonging to the same batch were prepared together, multiplexed and sequenced on a shared HiSeq lane. The paper's processing steps were these. Raw barcoded reads were processed with MIGEC, and single-read molecular identifier groups were discarded before consensus assembly and CDR3 extraction. Clonotype tables were post-analysed with VDJtools, and diversity was normalized by down-sampling all datasets to the smallest sample size. In repertoire overlap clustering, CDR3 amino acid sequences, but not nucleotide sequences, were matched to correct batch-related cross-sample contamination. TCRdb passed the public sequencing reads through fastp at Q25 and MiXCR, retaining productive beta sequences. Duplicate CDR3 protein sequences are folded into a single record with the most common DNA and genes. What appears here as the V and J calls and clone size reflects TCRdb's work, not the paper's. The sample table lists about 430,000 distinct CDR3 sequences, roughly 40% of them with a count of one. In total, the top ten clones hold approximately 7.1% of the sample.

CDR1 and CDR2 (SGHRS, YFSETQ) derive from the germline V gene. The CDR3 goes from the cysteine to the phenylalanine over 15 residues. The sequence is cut down to CDR3 DNA, 45 bases in frame from base 1. V loses 0 bases, J loses 3 bases, and the germline ends lie 10 bases apart. What the authors observed across the whole study: Patients showed significantly higher frequencies than controls for about 5 TRBV segments, among them TRBV5-6, TRBV5-1 and TRBV20-1. Direct clustering with F measure showed strong co-clustering of samples prepared in the same batch, prompting a batch-effect correction. The multiple sclerosis patient group was slightly younger than the control group. Significantly lower normalized Chao1 diversity was found in multiple sclerosis patients than in controls, suggesting substantial peripheral T-cell clonal expansion.

TCR beta repertoires were profiled from peripheral blood of 10 to 15 young patients with multiple sclerosis to demonstrate the VDJtools post-analysis software. The patients with multiple sclerosis were children and adolescents between about 6 and 17 years of age. The sequence was collected from a girl aged 2 to 10 with multiple sclerosis. Sequenced material: blood. The V and J segments used are TRBV5-1 and TRBJ1-5; the D gene is not confidently resolved. The CDR3 protein: CASSLAGEINQPQHF. The nucleotides read TGCGCCAGCAGCTTGGCCGGAGAGATCAATCAGCCCCAGCATTTT.